This is a list of T cell receptor beta chains from one sample in a study of radiotherapy plus CTLA-4 blockade in lung cancer. Profiled with immunoSEQ multiplex PCR; TCRdb holds only in-frame clones, not every one. Of approximately 67,000 clones listed, about four fifths are singletons. Source: peripheral blood, taken from a patient treated with radiotherapy plus ipilimumab. The source is a human donor with non-small cell lung cancer who had a partial response to radiotherapy plus ipilimumab. The CDR3 runs from the conserved cysteine through the conserved F or W. Each record gives: V gene, clone size, D gene, J gene, CDR3 DNA, CDR3 protein. The D gene is left open where the match is weak. Clone size appears in some rows only: once, few, many, or a class for an expanded clone.

TRBV7-9	-	TRBD1	TRBJ2-5	TGTGCCAGCAGCTTACGAGGGGGCGGAGAGACCCAGTACTTC	CASSLRGGGETQYF
TRBV2	-	-	TRBJ1-2	TGTGCCAGCAGCCTTAGTCCCTATGGCTACACCTTC	CASSLSPYGYTF
TRBV29-1	-	-	TRBJ2-2	TGCAGCGTTGAAGATGACAGACCGAACACCGGGGAGCTGTTTTTT	CSVEDDRPNTGELFF
TRBV10-1	-	-	TRBJ1-1	TGCGCCAGCAGTGAGTCGGGGGCCTTGAACACTGAAGCTTTCTTT	CASSESGALNTEAFF
TRBV9	once	-	TRBJ1-5	TGTGCCAGCAGCGTAGCCCCCAGGGATCCCCAGCATTTT	CASSVAPRDPQHF
TRBV28	-	-	TRBJ2-1	TGTGCCAGCAGGCAACCCCTAAACCCGTATCCCAATGAGCAGTTCTTC	CASRQPLNPYPNEQFF
TRBV5-4	-	-	TRBJ1-3	TGTGCCAGCAGCTTGGACAGCCTCTCTGGAAACACCATATATTTT	CASSLDSLSGNTIYF
TRBV5-1	-	-	TRBJ2-7	TGCGCCAGCAGCCCCACCCGGGGGGCAGACTACGAGCAGTACTTC	CASSPTRGADYEQYF
TRBV27	once	TRBD1	TRBJ2-1	TGTGCCAGCAGTGGACAGGGGGCCTACAATGAGCAGTTCTTC	CASSGQGAYNEQFF
TRBV2	-	TRBD1	TRBJ2-3	TGTGCCAGCATGAGGGACAGCAGGACAGATACGCAGTATTTT	CASMRDSRTDTQYF
TRBV7-3	-	-	TRBJ1-1	TGTGCCAGCAGCGTCCAAGGACGGACAGACACTGAAGCTTTCTTT	CASSVQGRTDTEAFF
TRBV29-1	once	TRBD2	TRBJ2-5	TGCAGCACACCGACTAGCGGGGGGACCCAGTACTTC	CSTPTSGGTQYF
TRBV5-4	-	-	TRBJ1-1	TGTGCCAGCAGCTTTTCAGGGATGAACACTGAAGCTTTCTTT	CASSFSGMNTEAFF
TRBV2	medium-sized	-	TRBJ1-5	TGTGCCAGCAAGAGTGTGGGCAATCAGCCCCAGCATTTT	CASKSVGNQPQHF
TRBV7-2	-	-	TRBJ1-3	TGTGCCAGCAGCCCAGAAGGGGCCAGGGGATCTGGAAACACCATATATTTT	CASSPEGARGSGNTIYF
TRBV18	once	TRBD1	TRBJ1-4	TGTGCCAGCTCACAGGGGGCAGGGGAAAAACTGTTTTTT	CASSQGAGEKLFF
TRBV25-1	-	-	TRBJ1-1	TGTGCCAGCCGCCGGCCGGGAGCGGTGAACACTGAAGCTTTCTTT	CASRRPGAVNTEAFF
TRBV18	-	TRBD2	TRBJ2-1	TGTGCCAGCTCACCCCGGACTAGCGGGAGGGGGAAGGGTGAGCAGTTCTTC	CASSPRTSGRGKGEQFF
TRBV19	-	TRBD1	TRBJ1-1	TGTGCCAGTAGTATGACAGGGTTGGGTGAAGCTTTCTTT	CASSMTGLGEAFF
TRBV7-9	-	TRBD1	TRBJ2-7	TGTGCCAGCAGCGCGGACAGGAACGAGCAGTACTTC	CASSADRNEQYF
TRBV11-2	-	-	TRBJ2-5	TGTGCCAGCAGTTTTACTTCAGGGCAAGAGACCCAGTACTTC	CASSFTSGQETQYF
TRBV7-3	-	TRBD1	TRBJ1-6	TGTGCCAGCAGCCCACAGGGGCCGGGACAATCACCCCTCCACTTT	CASSPQGPGQSPLHF
TRBV18	-	TRBD2	TRBJ2-7	TGTGCCAGCTCACGAGATACGGCGGGAGTCCCATACGAGCAGTACTTC	CASSRDTAGVPYEQYF
TRBV29-1	-	TRBD2	TRBJ2-3	TGCAGCGCCCAGAGACTAGCGGGGAGCACAGATACGCAGTATTTT	CSAQRLAGSTDTQYF
TRBV6-1	-	TRBD2	TRBJ2-5	TGTGCCAGCAGTGAATATAGCGGGGAAGAGACCCAGTACTTC	CASSEYSGEETQYF
TRBV19	-	TRBD1	TRBJ2-7	TGTGCCAGTAGTCGGGACAGGGAATCCTACGAGCAGTACTTC	CASSRDRESYEQYF
TRBV5-4	-	TRBD2	TRBJ2-5	TGTGCCAGCAGCACGACTAGCGGGGACCCAGAGACCCAGTACTTC	CASSTTSGDPETQYF
TRBV5-8	-	TRBD2	TRBJ2-5	TGTGCCAGCAGCTTGGGTGCGGGACTAGCGGGAGTAGCAGAGACCCAGTACTTC	CASSLGAGLAGVAETQYF
TRBV27	-	-	TRBJ2-1	TGTGCCAGCAGTTTAACTAGCCCCGTCTACAATGAGCAGTTCTTC	CASSLTSPVYNEQFF
TRBV5-1	-	-	TRBJ2-1	TGCGCCAGCAGCTTGGGGGCCGGGAGTGGTGAGCAGTTCTTC	CASSLGAGSGEQFF
TRBV28	-	TRBD1	TRBJ1-2	TGTGCCAGCAGTAGGACAGGGGGCGGATATGGCTACACCTTC	CASSRTGGGYGYTF
TRBV5-1	-	-	TRBJ1-6	TGCGCCAGCAGCTTAGGGACACCGAGGCCTTCACCCCTCCACTTT	CASSLGTPRPSPLHF
TRBV15	-	-	TRBJ1-1	TGTGCCACCAGCAGAGATGTGAAGAACAGTGAAGCTTTCTTT	CATSRDVKNSEAFF
TRBV12-1	-	-	TRBJ1-1	TGTGCCAGCAGCTCCAGAGGGGGGGGGTGCACTGAAGCTTTCTTT	CASSSRGGGCTEAFF
TRBV28	-	TRBD2	TRBJ2-7	TGTGCCAGCAGTGGCAGCGTCGGGACTAGCGGGTTTAGCTCCTACGAGCAGTACTTC	CASSGSVGTSGFSSYEQYF
TRBV23-1	-	-	TRBJ2-2	TGCGCCAGCAGTCCGAGTGACACCGGGGAGCTGTTTTTT	CASSPSDTGELFF
TRBV27	-	-	TRBJ2-1	TGTGCCAGCAGTTTAGGGGGACTGACTCACACTAATGAGCAGTTCTTC	CASSLGGLTHTNEQFF
TRBV5-1	-	-	TRBJ2-5	TGCGCCAGCAGCGCAGACAGAGCTCAAGAGACCCAGTACTTC	CASSADRAQETQYF
TRBV29-1	-	-	TRBJ2-7	TGCAGCGTTGAACGGGGCTACGAGCAGTACTTC	CSVERGYEQYF
TRBV14	few	TRBD1	TRBJ1-2	TGTGCCAGCAGCGTCCGGGACAGCAACCCCTATGGCTACACCTTC	CASSVRDSNPYGYTF
TRBV11-3	-	TRBD1	TRBJ2-3	TGTGCCAGCAGCTGGGGGACAGGATCATCCACAGATACGCAGTATTTT	CASSWGTGSSTDTQYF
TRBV28	-	-	TRBJ1-2	TGTGCCAGCACCGAGGGCAGGGGTATCTATGGCTACACCTTC	CASTEGRGIYGYTF
TRBV2	-	-	TRBJ2-5	TGTGCCAGCAGCTTCCGGGGCCAAGAGACCCAGTACTTC	CASSFRGQETQYF
TRBV5-1	-	TRBD1	TRBJ1-4	TGCGCCAGCAGCCCAGGGACAGGGAGGACTAATGAAAAACTGTTTTTT	CASSPGTGRTNEKLFF
TRBV5-4	-	TRBD2	TRBJ2-1	TGTGCCAGCAGCTTGTTTCTGGCTAGCGGGAATGAGCAGTTCTTC	CASSLFLASGNEQFF
TRBV29-1	-	TRBD2	TRBJ2-1	TGCAGCGTTGTCAGCGGGAGCTCCTACAATGAGCAGTTCTTC	CSVVSGSSYNEQFF
TRBV11-2	-	-	TRBJ2-7	TGTGCCAGCAGCTTAGATCTCGAGCGGAGACGGGAGCAGTACTTC	CASSLDLERRREQYF
TRBV28	-	-	TRBJ2-7	TGTGCCAGCAGCCTGGGGGGGGCGGGAGTTGAGGACGAGCAGTACTTC	CASSLGGAGVEDEQYF
TRBV2	-	-	TRBJ2-1	TGTGCCAGCAGGAGCGCCAGCTCCTACAATGAGCAGTTCTTC	CASRSASSYNEQFF
TRBV5-4	-	-	TRBJ2-5	TGTGCCAGCAGCCCCGGGACTGCGCAAGAGACCCAGTACTTC	CASSPGTAQETQYF
TRBV18	few	-	TRBJ2-5	TGTGCCAGCTCACGGGACTCCCGAGAGACCCAGTACTTC	CASSRDSRETQYF
TRBV5-1	-	TRBD1	TRBJ2-5	TGCGCCAGCAGCCACGGGACAGTACAAGAGACCCAGTACTTC	CASSHGTVQETQYF